This T cell receptor beta chain appears in the sequencing data of a study of beta chain features in type 1 diabetes. Study in general: No age, gender or cell yield differences were seen between patients and healthy donors.

In this sample, this clone turned up a few times. Its antigen remains unknown. Germline CDR1 reads KGHSH; CDR2 reads LQKENI. This CDR3 has 14 residues. V was clipped by 5 bases and J by 6 bases; unmatched bases: 7. Study-wide points: The study found moderately but significantly shorter TCRB CDR3s in all four CD4+ subsets of Type 1 diabetes patients. Sequencing of cDNA might inflate the share of cells that strongly express TCR.

Every isolated RNA sample was fully reverse transcribed, so sequencing captured expressed TCRB transcripts. Naive, central memory and regulatory T cell samples came to a mean of roughly 4 million reads. TCRdb's table, derived via immunoSEQ multiplex PCR, lists solely in-frame clones and lacks some. This sample has roughly 330,000 clones; roughly 14% occur once, and the top ten carry about 0.016%. Sequencing used naive CD4+ T cells from blood. The chain links TRBV18 to TRBJ2-1, with 7 bases lining up with TRBD1. The TCR originated in a woman aged 18 to 35 with type 1 diabetes. The CDR3, as DNA: TGTGCCAGCTCAGACAGGGAGAGTTTCAATGAGCAGTTCTTC. Amino acids: CASSDRESFNEQFF.